This T cell receptor (beta chain) was documented in a study of T cell responses to AZD1222 COVID-19 vaccine. Findings and caveats of the study: Seropositive AZD1222 recipients at baseline numbered only five or six. Compared with day 0, the breadth and depth of the Spike-specific TCR repertoire rose significantly after two doses of AZD1222. Researchers took repertoire samples only after the peak T cell response had come.

Produced via immunoSEQ multiplex PCR; TCRdb's table is partial and in-frame only. The sample lists over 50,000 clones; 75% to 90% were seen once. From germline, CDR1 is MDHEN and CDR2 SYDVKM. CDR3 size: 15 residues. V gave up 8 bases and J gave up 6 bases, with 22 bases separating them. Comments on this clone: Its antigen is as yet unknown.

The material sequenced was peripheral blood, taken on day 0 of AZD1222 vaccination. The chain recombines TRBV28 with TRBJ1-1; D gene uncertain. This clonotype was obtained from an adult in good health. The CDR3 nucleotides are TGTGCCAGCTCCTCCCCGGGGAGAAGTCCTCCTGAAGCTTTCTTT. The encoded protein is CASSSPGRSPPEAFF.